This TCR beta chain was found in a study of blood T cells in healthy people across ages. The use of a sample-barcoded 5' primer and a J-beta primer mix characterized a second PCR of roughly 7 to 12 cycles. Every molecule of cDNA carried a tag from a template-switch adaptor with 12 random nucleotides. Each CDR3 protein gets one entry after TCRdb re-called the 5' RACE reads with MiXCR. The sample has about 1.8 million distinct CDR3 sequences; around 48% are singletons. Points from the study as a whole: Diversity was higher, and naive CD4+ cells more numerous, in long-lived donors than in aged donors.

The CDR3 is made up of 16 amino acids. The V segment lost 4 bases and the J segment 7 bases; nucleotides outside the gene matches: 15. The germline V gene encodes CDR1 LGHNA and CDR2 YNFKEQ. No fewer than 6.5 million PBMCs went into each sample. Samples each had at least 5 micrograms of total RNA extracted. Concerning this clonotype: The target antigen is unknown.

The rearrangement uses TRBV4-2 and TRBJ1-1; 7 nucleotides agree with TRBD1. Sample: blood. The receptor's source is a woman between 40 and 50 years old in good health. CDR3 DNA: TGTGCCAGCAGCCGCTCCCGCGACAGGGAACGGAATGAAGCTTTCTTT. Amino acids: CASSRSRDRERNEAFF.